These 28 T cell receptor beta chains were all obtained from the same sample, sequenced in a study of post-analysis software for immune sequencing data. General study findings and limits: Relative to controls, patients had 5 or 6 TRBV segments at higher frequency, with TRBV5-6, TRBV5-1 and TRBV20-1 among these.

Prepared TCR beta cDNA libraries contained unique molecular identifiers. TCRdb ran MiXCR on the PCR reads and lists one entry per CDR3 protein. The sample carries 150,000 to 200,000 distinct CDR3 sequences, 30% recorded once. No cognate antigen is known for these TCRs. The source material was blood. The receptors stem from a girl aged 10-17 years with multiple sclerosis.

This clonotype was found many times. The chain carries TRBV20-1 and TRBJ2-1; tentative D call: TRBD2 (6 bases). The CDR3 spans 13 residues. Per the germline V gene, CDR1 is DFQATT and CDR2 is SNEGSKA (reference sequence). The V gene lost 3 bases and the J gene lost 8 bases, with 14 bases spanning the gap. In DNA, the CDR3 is TGCAGTGCTAGTCGGCTAGCGAACGATGAGCAGTTCTTC. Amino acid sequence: CSASRLANDEQFF.

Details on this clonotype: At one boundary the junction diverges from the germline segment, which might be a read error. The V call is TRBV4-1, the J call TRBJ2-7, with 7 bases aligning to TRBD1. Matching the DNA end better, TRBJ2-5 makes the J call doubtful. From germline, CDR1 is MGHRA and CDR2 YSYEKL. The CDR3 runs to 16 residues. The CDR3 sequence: CASSQRQGTAQGTQYF. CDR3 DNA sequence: TGCGCTAGCAGCCAACGACAGGGTACCGCCCAGGGGACCCAGTACTTC.

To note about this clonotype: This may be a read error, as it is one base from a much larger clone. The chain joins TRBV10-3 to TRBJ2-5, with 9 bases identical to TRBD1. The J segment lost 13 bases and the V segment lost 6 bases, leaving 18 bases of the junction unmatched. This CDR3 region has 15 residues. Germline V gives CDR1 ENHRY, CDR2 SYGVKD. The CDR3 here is CAIRGWGQGRDERYF. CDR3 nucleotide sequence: TGTGCCATCAGGGGTTGGGGACAGGGACGGGACGAGCGGTACTTC.

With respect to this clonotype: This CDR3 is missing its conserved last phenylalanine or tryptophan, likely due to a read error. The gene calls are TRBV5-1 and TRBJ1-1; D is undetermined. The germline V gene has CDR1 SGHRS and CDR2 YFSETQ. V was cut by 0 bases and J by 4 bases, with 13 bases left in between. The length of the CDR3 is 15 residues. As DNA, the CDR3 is TGCGCCAGCAGCTTGGGAAATCTGGTGGGCACTGAAGCTTTCTGT. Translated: CASSLGNLVGTEAFC.

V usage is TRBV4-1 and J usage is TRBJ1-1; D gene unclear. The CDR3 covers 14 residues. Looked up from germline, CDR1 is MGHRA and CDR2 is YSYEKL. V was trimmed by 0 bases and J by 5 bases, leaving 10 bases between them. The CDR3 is CASSQDPAATEAFF. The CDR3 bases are TGCGCCAGCAGCCAAGATCCGGCGGCAACTGAAGCTTTCTTT.

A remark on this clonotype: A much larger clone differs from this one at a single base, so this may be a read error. This CDR3 is CSILALNEQFF. CDR3 coding DNA: TGCAGCATCTTGGCCCTCAATGAGCAGTTCTTC. The gene calls are TRBV29-1 and TRBJ2-1; no clear D gene. V was pared by 8 bases and J by 6 bases, with 11 bases between. CDR3 length equals 11 residues. Germline V lookup: CDR1 SQVTM, CDR2 ANQGSEA.

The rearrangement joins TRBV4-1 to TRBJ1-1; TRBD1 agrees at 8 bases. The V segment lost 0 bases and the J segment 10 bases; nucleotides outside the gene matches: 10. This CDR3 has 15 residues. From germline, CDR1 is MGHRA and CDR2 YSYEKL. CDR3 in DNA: TGCGCCAGCAGCCAAGAGGAGGCCGGACAGGGTCCAGCTTTCTTT. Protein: CASSQEEAGQGPAFF.

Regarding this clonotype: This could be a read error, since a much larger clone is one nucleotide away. The CDR3 nucleotides are TGCGCCAGCAGCTTTTTGCCGAACCAGGCCGATACGCAGTATTTT. Translated: CASSFLPNQADTQYF. This chain uses TRBV5-1 with TRBJ2-3; D is uncertain. The CDR3 totals 15 residues. Trimming pared 2 bases from V and 6 bases from J, leaving 16 bases between. From germline, CDR1 is SGHRS and CDR2 YFSETQ.

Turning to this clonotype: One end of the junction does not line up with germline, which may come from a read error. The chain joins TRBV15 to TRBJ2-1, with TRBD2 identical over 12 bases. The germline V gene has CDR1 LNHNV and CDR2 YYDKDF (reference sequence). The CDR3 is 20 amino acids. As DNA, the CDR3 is TGTGTCACCAGCAGAGTAGGGATCCCTAGCGGGAGGGCGAGGTACAATGAGCAGTTCTTC. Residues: CVTSRVGIPSGRARYNEQFF. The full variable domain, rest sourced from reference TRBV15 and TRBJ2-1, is DAMVIQNPRYQVTQFGKPVTLSCSQTLNHNVMYWYQQKSSQAPKLLFHYYDKDFNNEADTPDNFQSRRPNTSFCFLDIRSPGLGDTAMYLCVTSRVGIPSGRARYNEQFFGPGTRLTVL.

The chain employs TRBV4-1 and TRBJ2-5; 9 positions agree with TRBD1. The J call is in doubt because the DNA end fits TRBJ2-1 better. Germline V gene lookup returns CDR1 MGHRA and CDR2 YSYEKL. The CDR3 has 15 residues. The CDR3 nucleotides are TGCGCCAGCAGCCAAGTGGGGACAGGGAAAGAGACCCAGTTCTTC. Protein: CASSQVGTGKETQFF.

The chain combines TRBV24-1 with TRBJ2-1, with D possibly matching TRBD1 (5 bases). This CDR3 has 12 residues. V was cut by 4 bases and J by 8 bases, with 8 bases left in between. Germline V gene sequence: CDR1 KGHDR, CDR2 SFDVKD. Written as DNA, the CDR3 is TGTGCCACCAGTGACAGGGAAGATGAGCAGTTCTTC. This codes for CATSDREDEQFF.

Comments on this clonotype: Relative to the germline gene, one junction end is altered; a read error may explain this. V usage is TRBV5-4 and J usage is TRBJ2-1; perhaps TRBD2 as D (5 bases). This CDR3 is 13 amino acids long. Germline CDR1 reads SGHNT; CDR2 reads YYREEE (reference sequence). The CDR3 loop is CASNLRVSGEQFF. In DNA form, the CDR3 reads TGTGCCAGCAACTTGAGGGTTTCGGGTGAGCAGTTCTTC.

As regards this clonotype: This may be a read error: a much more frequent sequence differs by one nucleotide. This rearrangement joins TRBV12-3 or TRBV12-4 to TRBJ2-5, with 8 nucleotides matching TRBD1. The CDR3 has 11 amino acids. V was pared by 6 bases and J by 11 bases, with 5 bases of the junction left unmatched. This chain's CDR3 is CASSEQGEQYF. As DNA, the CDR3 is TGTGCCAGCAGCGAACAGGGGGAGCAGTACTTC.

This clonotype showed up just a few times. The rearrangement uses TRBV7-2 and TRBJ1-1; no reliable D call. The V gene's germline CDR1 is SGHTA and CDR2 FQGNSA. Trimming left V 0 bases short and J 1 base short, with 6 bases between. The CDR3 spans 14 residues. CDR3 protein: CASSLATPNTEAFF. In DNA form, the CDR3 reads TGTGCCAGCAGCTTAGCGACACCGAACACTGAAGCTTTCTTT.

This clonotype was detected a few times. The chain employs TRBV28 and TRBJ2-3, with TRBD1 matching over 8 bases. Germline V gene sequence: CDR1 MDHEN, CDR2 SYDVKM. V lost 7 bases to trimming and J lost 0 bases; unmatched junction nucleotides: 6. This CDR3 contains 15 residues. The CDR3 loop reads CASNLDRASTDTQYF. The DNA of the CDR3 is TGTGCCAGCAACCTGGACAGGGCTAGCACAGATACGCAGTATTTT.

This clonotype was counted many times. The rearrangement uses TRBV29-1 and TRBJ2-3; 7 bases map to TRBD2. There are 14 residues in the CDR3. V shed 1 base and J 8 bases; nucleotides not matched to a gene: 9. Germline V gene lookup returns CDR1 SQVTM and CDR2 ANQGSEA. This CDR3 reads CSVEGTRGGSTQYF. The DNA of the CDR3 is TGCAGCGTTGAAGGGACTCGAGGCGGGAGTACGCAGTATTTT.

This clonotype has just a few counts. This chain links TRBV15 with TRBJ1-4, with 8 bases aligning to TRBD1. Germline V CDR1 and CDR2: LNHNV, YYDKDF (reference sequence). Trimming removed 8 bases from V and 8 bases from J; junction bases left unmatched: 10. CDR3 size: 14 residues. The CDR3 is CATEMAGQDEKLFF. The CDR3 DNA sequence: TGTGCCACCGAAATGGCGGGACAGGACGAAAAACTGTTTTTT. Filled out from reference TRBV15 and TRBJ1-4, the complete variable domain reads DAMVIQNPRYQVTQFGKPVTLSCSQTLNHNVMYWYQQKSSQAPKLLFHYYDKDFNNEADTPDNFQSRRPNTSFCFLDIRSPGLGDTAMYLCATEMAGQDEKLFFGSGTQLSVL.

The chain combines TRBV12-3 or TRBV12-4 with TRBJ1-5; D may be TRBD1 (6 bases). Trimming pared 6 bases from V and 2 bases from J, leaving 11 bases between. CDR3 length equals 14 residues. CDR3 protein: CASRERGGNQPQHF. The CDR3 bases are TGTGCCAGCAGGGAAAGGGGGGGCAATCAGCCCCAGCATTTT.

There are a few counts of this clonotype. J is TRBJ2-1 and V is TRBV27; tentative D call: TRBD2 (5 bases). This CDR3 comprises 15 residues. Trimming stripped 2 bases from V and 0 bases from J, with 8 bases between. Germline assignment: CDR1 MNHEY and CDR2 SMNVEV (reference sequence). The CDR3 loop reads CASSLVGVSYNEQFF. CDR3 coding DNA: TGTGCCAGCAGTTTAGTCGGGGTCTCCTACAATGAGCAGTTCTTC.

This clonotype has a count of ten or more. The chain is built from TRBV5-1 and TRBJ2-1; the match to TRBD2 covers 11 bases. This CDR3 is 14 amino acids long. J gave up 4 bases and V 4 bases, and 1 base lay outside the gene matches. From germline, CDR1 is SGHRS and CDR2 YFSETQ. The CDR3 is CASSASGGYNEQFF. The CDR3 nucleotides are TGCGCCAGCAGCGCTAGCGGGGGGTACAATGAGCAGTTCTTC.

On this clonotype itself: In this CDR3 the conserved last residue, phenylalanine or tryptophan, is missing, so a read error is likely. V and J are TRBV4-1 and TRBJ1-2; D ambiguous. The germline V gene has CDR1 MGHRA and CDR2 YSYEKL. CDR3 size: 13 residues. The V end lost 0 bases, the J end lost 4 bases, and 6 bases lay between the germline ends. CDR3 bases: TGCGCCAGCAGCCAAGAAAGCGGCTATGGCTACACCGTC. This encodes CASSQESGYGYTV.

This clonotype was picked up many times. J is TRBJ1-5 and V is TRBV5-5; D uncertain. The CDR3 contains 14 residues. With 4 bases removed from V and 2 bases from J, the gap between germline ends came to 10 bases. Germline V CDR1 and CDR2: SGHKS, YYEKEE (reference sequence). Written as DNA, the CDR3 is TGTGCCAGCAGCCCCTGGGAAGGCAATCAGCCCCAGCATTTT. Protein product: CASSPWEGNQPQHF.

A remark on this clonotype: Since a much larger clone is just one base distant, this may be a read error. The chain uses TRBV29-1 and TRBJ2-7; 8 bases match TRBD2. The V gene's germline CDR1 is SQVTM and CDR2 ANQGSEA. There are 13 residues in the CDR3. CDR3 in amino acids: CSIKSGSYREQYF. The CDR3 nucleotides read TGCAGTATCAAAAGCGGGAGTTACCGCGAGCAGTACTTC.

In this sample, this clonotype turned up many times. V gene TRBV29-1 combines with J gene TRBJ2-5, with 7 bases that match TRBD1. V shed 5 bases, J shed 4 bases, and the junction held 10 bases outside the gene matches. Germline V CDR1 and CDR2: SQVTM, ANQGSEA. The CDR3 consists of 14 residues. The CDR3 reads CSVFRDSHLETQYF. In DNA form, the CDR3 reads TGCAGCGTTTTCCGGGACAGCCACTTAGAGACCCAGTACTTC.

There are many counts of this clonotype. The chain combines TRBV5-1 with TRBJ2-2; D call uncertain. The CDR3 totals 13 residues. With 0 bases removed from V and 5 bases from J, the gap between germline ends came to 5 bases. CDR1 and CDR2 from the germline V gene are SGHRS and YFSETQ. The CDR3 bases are TGCGCCAGCAGCTTGGCCGGGACCGGGGAGCTGTTTTTT. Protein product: CASSLAGTGELFF.

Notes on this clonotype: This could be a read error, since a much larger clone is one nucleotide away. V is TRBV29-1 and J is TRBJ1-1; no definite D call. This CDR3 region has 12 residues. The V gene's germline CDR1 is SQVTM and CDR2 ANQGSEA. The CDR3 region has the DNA TGCAGCGCTGAAGATCTAGAAAATCGGGCTTTCTTT. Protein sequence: CSAEDLENRAFF.

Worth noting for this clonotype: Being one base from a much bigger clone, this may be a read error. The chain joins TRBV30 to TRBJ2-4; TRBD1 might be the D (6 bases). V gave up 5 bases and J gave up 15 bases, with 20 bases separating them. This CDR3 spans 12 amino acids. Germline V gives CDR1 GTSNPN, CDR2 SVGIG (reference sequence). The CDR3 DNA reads TGTGCCTGGGGACAGCGTGAAAAGACCCGGTACTTC. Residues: CAWGQREKTRYF.

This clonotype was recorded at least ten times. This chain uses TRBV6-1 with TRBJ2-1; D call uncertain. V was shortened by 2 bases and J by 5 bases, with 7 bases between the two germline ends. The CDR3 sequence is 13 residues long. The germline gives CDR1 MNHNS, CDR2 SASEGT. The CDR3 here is CASSEFPDNEQFF. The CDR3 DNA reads TGTGCCAGCAGTGAATTCCCGGACAATGAGCAGTTCTTC.